These 24 T cell receptor beta chains originate from one sample sequenced in a study of shared clonotypes between healthy human individuals. Sequencing used immunoSEQ multiplex PCR; TCRdb keeps in-frame clones, though not all of them. This repertoire shows over 2 million clones, about 95% found once; its top ten account for 0.9% to 1.4%. Selected positively for CCR7 and CD45RO-negative, naive CD8 cells excluded terminally differentiated effector memory CD45RA+ cells. The sample consisted of naive CD8+ T cells sorted from blood. These receptors all stem from a young man in good health.

The V gene is TRBV9, the J gene TRBJ2-4; no clear D gene. This CDR3 has 14 amino acids. V lost 2 bases to trimming and J lost 8 bases, with 14 bases between them. CDR1 and CDR2 (germline): SGDLS, YYNGEE. Here the CDR3 DNA reads TGTGCCAGCAGCGTCGGCCCGGAATGGGACATTCAGTACTTC. This translates into CASSVGPEWDIQYF.

The chain combines TRBV30 with TRBJ2-5, with D tentatively TRBD1 or TRBD2 (6 bases each). The V and J ends lost 4 bases and 3 bases respectively, with 12 bases between them. The CDR3 covers 13 residues. CDR1 and CDR2 from the germline V gene are GTSNPN and SVGIG (reference sequence). Here the CDR3 reads CAWNWGAEETQYF. The DNA of the CDR3 is TGTGCCTGGAATTGGGGGGCAGAAGAGACCCAGTACTTC.

The chain couples TRBV20-1 to TRBJ2-7; no definite D call. Germline assignment: CDR1 DFQATT and CDR2 SNEGSKA (reference sequence). The CDR3 totals 9 residues. The CDR3: CSLSREQYF. In DNA, the CDR3 is TGCAGCCTAAGCCGGGAGCAGTACTTC.

As DNA, the CDR3 is TGTGCCATCAGTGACGACAGGGTAGACGAGCAGTACTTC. Protein sequence: CAISDDRVDEQYF. J is TRBJ2-7 and V is TRBV10-3; TRBD1 agrees at 7 bases. The V gene's germline CDR1 is ENHRY and CDR2 SYGVKD. CDR3 length: 13 amino acids. The V segment lost 3 bases and the J segment 5 bases; nucleotides outside the gene matches: 4.

The rearrangement joins TRBV6-5 to TRBJ2-7; weak D call: TRBD1 (5 bases). Germline V gene lookup returns CDR1 MNHEY and CDR2 SVGAGI. V was shortened by 2 bases and J by 3 bases, with 14 bases between the two germline ends. The CDR3 length is 15 residues. The CDR3 DNA reads as TGTGCCAGCAGTTACGGTACCCAGGGCGGCTACGAGCAGTACTTC. This encodes CASSYGTQGGYEQYF.

The rearrangement links TRBV6-5 to TRBJ1-6, with 9 bases lining up with TRBD1. The junction had 2 bases not matched to a gene; V was cut back by 0 bases and J by 8 bases. There are 15 residues in the CDR3. CDR1 is MNHEY and CDR2 is SVGAGI in the germline V gene. The CDR3 DNA is TGTGCCAGCAGTTACTCGCGGGACAGGGATTCACCCCTCCACTTT. The encoded protein is CASSYSRDRDSPLHF.

The V gene is TRBV7-9, the J gene TRBJ1-3; D unclear. From germline, CDR1 is SEHNR and CDR2 FQNEAQ (reference sequence). Trimming shortened V by 5 bases and J by 2 bases, and 13 bases separated the two germline ends. This CDR3 has 15 residues. CDR3: CASSPPPITGNTIYF. The CDR3 DNA reads TGTGCCAGCAGCCCCCCTCCTATAACTGGAAACACCATATATTTT.

The chain employs TRBV27 and TRBJ1-3; D not resolved. Trimming took off 2 bases at V and 0 bases at J, with 5 bases between the two ends. The CDR3 length is 14 residues. Germline loops: CDR1 MNHEY, CDR2 SMNVEV (reference sequence). CDR3 sequence: CASSLTRSGNTIYF. The CDR3 nucleotides are TGTGCCAGCAGTTTAACCCGCTCTGGAAACACCATATATTTT.

On this clone: The same CDR3 is also encoded by other DNA sequences in this sample. The chain joins TRBV7-9 to TRBJ2-5; TRBD2 agrees at 7 bases. CDR1 SEHNR and CDR2 FQNEAQ come from the germline V gene (reference sequence). The CDR3 sequence is 15 residues long. J gave up 2 bases and V 1 base, and 4 bases lay outside the gene matches. CDR3 DNA: TGTGCCAGCAGCTTAGTTCAGGGAGGGCAAGAGACCCAGTACTTC. It is translated as CASSLVQGGQETQYF.

This chain uses TRBV5-5 with TRBJ2-5; weak D call: TRBD1 (6 bases). From germline, CDR1 is SGHKS and CDR2 YYEKEE (reference sequence). CDR3 length equals 16 residues. The V gene lost 1 base and the J gene lost 2 bases, with 15 bases spanning the gap. The CDR3 DNA sequence: TGTGCCAGCAGCTTGTTGGGAAAGACAGGACAAGAGACCCAGTACTTC. This gives the protein CASSLLGKTGQETQYF.

V is TRBV27 and J is TRBJ1-1; a weak D match, TRBD1 (6 bases). From germline, CDR1 is MNHEY and CDR2 SMNVEV (reference sequence). The CDR3 consists of 13 residues. The V and J ends lost 10 bases and 1 base respectively, with 13 bases between them. The CDR3 nucleotides are TGTGCCATTTCCGGACAGCCGAACACTGAAGCTTTCTTT. This sequence encodes CAISGQPNTEAFF.

The chain is built from TRBV5-6 and TRBJ1-1; D gene ambiguous. Deletions cut 1 base from V and 5 bases from J, with 15 bases between. Germline V gives CDR1 SGHDT, CDR2 YYEEEE. This CDR3 spans 15 amino acids. This CDR3 reads CASSLHEGRGTEAFF. In DNA form, the CDR3 reads TGTGCCAGCAGCTTGCACGAGGGTCGAGGGACTGAAGCTTTCTTT.

This clone is a singleton in its sample. DNA of the CDR3: TGTGCCAGCAAAAACGACGGCACCACCGGGGAGCTGTTTTTT. Translating gives CASKNDGTTGELFF. The chain combines TRBV5-6 with TRBJ2-2; no clear D gene. Germline V gives CDR1 SGHDT, CDR2 YYEEEE. This CDR3 has 14 amino acids. V gave up 6 bases and J gave up 4 bases, with 13 bases separating them.

J is TRBJ2-2 and V is TRBV6-5; the match to TRBD2 covers 7 bases. The CDR3 contains 15 residues. V dropped 10 bases and J dropped 5; count of bases not matched to a gene: 13. Germline loops: CDR1 MNHEY, CDR2 SVGAGI. The CDR3 reads CATSGLVGTTGELFF. Here the CDR3 DNA reads TGTGCCACCTCAGGACTAGTAGGGACGACCGGGGAGCTGTTTTTT.

The DNA of the CDR3 is TGTGCCAGCAGTTTCCGGGACGCTGGTGATTACAATGAGCAGTTCTTC. Its protein product is CASSFRDAGDYNEQFF. The chain is built from TRBV27 and TRBJ2-1; D might be TRBD1 or TRBD2, each matching 5 bases. The CDR3 spans 16 residues. Trimming pared 3 bases from V and 4 bases from J, leaving 16 bases between. Germline CDR1 reads MNHEY; CDR2 reads SMNVEV (reference sequence).

This clone was found once. This chain joins TRBV7-9 and TRBJ2-5; TRBD1 is a possible D gene (6 bases). Germline CDR1 is SEHNR and CDR2 is FQNEAQ (reference sequence). The ends were cut back, 5 bases at V and 1 base at J, with 14 bases in the middle. The length of the CDR3 is 15 residues. The CDR3, as DNA: TGTGCCAGCAGCCATACATTGGGGGCCCAAGAGACCCAGTACTTC. Its protein product is CASSHTLGAQETQYF.

The gene calls are TRBV9 and TRBJ2-5; tentative D call: TRBD1 (6 bases). This CDR3 comprises 16 residues. V was shortened by 2 bases and J by 5 bases, with 19 bases between the two germline ends. Germline assignment: CDR1 SGDLS and CDR2 YYNGEE. DNA of the CDR3: TGTGCCAGCAGCGTTTCAGGGACATCTACTAGGGAGACCCAGTACTTC. It translates to CASSVSGTSTRETQYF.

V and J are TRBV5-1 and TRBJ1-5, with TRBD1 as a possible D gene (6 bases). CDR3 length: 18 residues. Per the germline V gene, CDR1 is SGHRS and CDR2 is YFSETQ. The ends were cut back, 0 bases at V and 4 bases at J, with 20 bases in the middle. The CDR3 protein is CASSLVPGENGINQPQHF. CDR3 DNA: TGCGCCAGCAGCTTGGTGCCAGGGGAGAACGGGATAAATCAGCCCCAGCATTTT. The full variable domain, with the rest looked up from reference TRBV5-1 and TRBJ1-5, is KAGVTQTPRYLIKTRGQQVTLSCSPISGHRSVSWYQQTPGQGLQFLFEYFSETQRNKGNFPGRFSGRQFSNSRSEMNVSTLELGDSALYLCASSLVPGENGINQPQHFGDGTRLSIL.

The chain couples TRBV4-3 to TRBJ2-1; no clear D. V was cut by 0 bases and J by 5 bases, with 5 bases left in between. Germline CDR1 LGHNA, CDR2 YSLEER. The CDR3 has 13 amino acids. Written as DNA, the CDR3 is TGCGCCAGCAGCCAAGACTACAACAATGAGCAGTTCTTC. Its protein product is CASSQDYNNEQFF.

This clone came up once. This same CDR3 is encoded by further DNA sequences in the sample. The CDR3 bases are TGTGCCAGCAGTTACTCGCAGACGTACGAGCAGTACTTC. Translating it yields CASSYSQTYEQYF. The gene calls are TRBV6-5 and TRBJ2-7; D is undetermined. V was clipped by 0 bases and J by 4 bases, with 7 bases between them. From germline, CDR1 is MNHEY and CDR2 SVGAGI. CDR3 length equals 13 residues.

The V and J genes are TRBV11-2 and TRBJ2-2, with D hard to call. The CDR3 is 19 amino acids. Trimming stripped 2 bases from V and 2 bases from J, with 21 bases between. The germline CDR1 and CDR2 sequences are SGHAT and FQNNGV. CDR3 sequence reads: CASSLSPRARRANTGELFF. CDR3 DNA: TGTGCCAGCAGCTTATCTCCCCGAGCGCGTCGGGCTAACACCGGGGAGCTGTTTTTT.

A word on this clone: Other DNA sequences of this sample code for an identical CDR3. The rearrangement joins TRBV5-1 to TRBJ1-1; D gene ambiguous. The CDR3 length is 13 residues. V gave up 2 bases and J gave up 5 bases, with 10 bases separating them. The germline gives CDR1 SGHRS, CDR2 YFSETQ. The CDR3 coding sequence is TGCGCCAGCAGCTTCGGGGTTTCGACTGAAGCTTTCTTT. Its translation is CASSFGVSTEAFF. Full variable domain (remainder filled in from reference TRBV5-1 and TRBJ1-1): KAGVTQTPRYLIKTRGQQVTLSCSPISGHRSVSWYQQTPGQGLQFLFEYFSETQRNKGNFPGRFSGRQFSNSRSEMNVSTLELGDSALYLCASSFGVSTEAFFGQGTRLTVV.

Note on this clone: This same CDR3 is encoded by further DNA sequences in the sample. The chain uses TRBV11-2 and TRBJ2-5; D not certain. Trimming took off 1 base at V and 1 base at J, with 7 bases between the two ends. CDR1 SGHAT and CDR2 FQNNGV come from the germline V gene. The CDR3 covers 14 residues. CDR3 residues: CASSLGAGQETQYF. In nucleotides, the CDR3 is TGTGCCAGCAGCTTAGGGGCAGGCCAAGAGACCCAGTACTTC.

The J gene is TRBJ1-4, the V gene TRBV15; no reliable D call. CDR1 and CDR2 (germline): LNHNV, YYDKDF (reference sequence). CDR3 length: 15 residues. With 3 bases removed from V and 4 bases from J, the gap between germline ends came to 12 bases. The DNA for the CDR3 is TGTGCCACCAGCAGGACGTTGGGGATTAATGAAAAACTGTTTTTT. It translates to CATSRTLGINEKLFF.